Following are 30 T cell receptor beta chains from one sample sequenced in a study of T cell repertoires in cytomegalovirus infection. TCRdb recomputed calls from the reads with MiXCR, one row per CDR3 protein. The sample consists of approximately 320,000 distinct CDR3 sequences, 8% to 9.5% of them appearing once. The sequenced material came from PBMCs. The receptors originated from a human donor in good health (CMV status not recorded). Some clones in this sample may be carry-over from other donors' samples.

This clonotype was found a few times. The chain has TRBV6-2 or TRBV6-3 and TRBJ2-4, with TRBD1 as a possible D gene (6 bases). Trimming removed 6 bases from V and 3 bases from J, with 15 bases in between. The CDR3 extends over 15 amino acids. Germline V CDR1 and CDR2: MNHEY, SVGEGT. The CDR3 loop reads CASSRYRDNKNIQYF. The CDR3 nucleotides read TGTGCCAGCAGCCGATACCGGGACAACAAAAACATTCAGTACTTC.

V usage is TRBV19 and J usage is TRBJ1-5; 7 positions agree with TRBD1. Germline V gives CDR1 LNHDA, CDR2 SQIVND (reference sequence). The CDR3 has 15 residues. V lost 6 bases, J lost 5 bases, and 10 bases stayed unmatched. In DNA, the CDR3 is TGTGCCAGTAGCCTTGGACAGGCTGGGGATCAGCCCCAGCATTTT. Translated, it gives CASSLGQAGDQPQHF.

V usage is TRBV6-2 or TRBV6-3 and J usage is TRBJ2-3; 7 bases match TRBD1. CDR1 and CDR2 from the germline V gene are MNHEY and SVGEGT. V was pared by 2 bases and J by 2 bases, with 10 bases of the junction left unmatched. This CDR3 has 17 amino acids. CDR3 amino acids: CASSYTTGTAHTDTQYF. CDR3 bases: TGTGCCAGCAGTTACACGACCGGGACAGCGCACACAGATACGCAGTATTTT.

This clonotype was observed at least ten times. The CDR3 DNA reads as TGTGCCAGCAGCTTGACCGGGACTAGCGGGAGGTTAACAGATACGCAGTATTTT. Amino acids: CASSLTGTSGRLTDTQYF. J is TRBJ2-3 and V is TRBV7-2; 15 nucleotides match TRBD2. With V trimmed by 3 bases and J by 3 bases, 7 bases remained unmatched. The CDR3 extends over 18 amino acids. Germline loops: CDR1 SGHTA, CDR2 FQGNSA.

This clonotype was found many times. At one end the junction does not follow the germline gene, possibly because of a read error. This chain joins TRBV4-1 and TRBJ1-2; D ambiguous. The CDR3 length is 17 residues. Per the germline V gene, CDR1 is MGHRA and CDR2 is YSYEKL. In DNA form, the CDR3 reads TGTGCCAGCAGCCCCCGGGGAGGGCAAGTATCTAACTATGGCTACACCTTC. Translating gives CASSPRGGQVSNYGYTF.

This clonotype was found a few times. The chain recombines TRBV28 with TRBJ1-1, with 7 bases aligning to TRBD1. V was pared by 2 bases and J by 10 bases, with 4 bases of the junction left unmatched. In germline, CDR1 is MDHEN, CDR2 SYDVKM. The CDR3 is 12 amino acids. CDR3: CASSLKQGRAFF. CDR3 coding DNA: TGTGCCAGCAGTTTAAAACAGGGGAGAGCTTTCTTT. Combining the CDR3 with reference TRBV28 and TRBJ1-1 gives the whole variable domain DVKVTQSSRYLVKRTGEKVFLECVQDMDHENMFWYRQDPGLGLRLIYFSYDVKMKEKGDIPEGYSVSREKKERFSLILESASTNQTSMYLCASSLKQGRAFFGQGTRLTVV.

This clonotype was picked up a small number of times. The gene calls are TRBV15 and TRBJ2-5; 7 bases align to TRBD2. Germline trimming cut 0 bases from V and 5 bases from J; bases unmatched to any gene: 3. This CDR3 is built from 14 residues. Germline assignment: CDR1 LNHNV and CDR2 YYDKDF (reference sequence). The CDR3 here is CATSRDRGEETQYF. CDR3 coding DNA: TGTGCCACCAGCAGAGATCGGGGGGAGGAGACCCAGTACTTC. The entire variable domain, with the rest obtained from reference TRBV15 and TRBJ2-5, is as follows: DAMVIQNPRYQVTQFGKPVTLSCSQTLNHNVMYWYQQKSSQAPKLLFHYYDKDFNNEADTPDNFQSRRPNTSFCFLDIRSPGLGDTAMYLCATSRDRGEETQYFGPGTRLLVL.

The rearrangement uses TRBV29-1 and TRBJ2-7; 11 bases match TRBD2. The germline CDR1 and CDR2 sequences are SQVTM and ANQGSEA. CDR3 length: 16 residues. Trimming took 4 bases from V and 7 from J; bases not matched to a gene: 15. The CDR3 is CSVVIAGGPNGEEQYF. The CDR3 DNA reads TGCAGCGTTGTTATAGCGGGAGGGCCTAACGGGGAGGAGCAGTACTTC.

This clonotype occurred a few times. This sequence joins TRBV7-2 and TRBJ1-2, with D unclear. Germline CDR1 and CDR2: SGHTA and FQGNSA. This CDR3 region has 14 residues. Trimming took 2 bases from V and 4 from J, leaving 11 bases between them. The CDR3 nucleotides are TGTGCCAGCAGCTTATACGGCGAGGGCTATGGCTACACCTTC. Translation: CASSLYGEGYGYTF.

This clonotype was detected many times. This chain links TRBV12-3 or TRBV12-4 with TRBJ1-1; D perhaps matches TRBD1 (5 bases). The CDR3 is 16 residues long. V was clipped by 3 bases and J by 1 base, with 15 bases between them. The CDR3 region has the DNA TGTGCCAGCAGTTTTGGGGTCTCCGGGACGAACACTGAAGCTTTCTTT. Encoded protein: CASSFGVSGTNTEAFF.

This clonotype was detected ten times or more. This chain joins TRBV7-2 and TRBJ2-7; 13 nucleotides match TRBD2. V trimming: 2 bases; J trimming: 3 bases; junction bases outside the gene matches: 10. The CDR3 sequence is 18 residues long. The V gene's germline CDR1 is SGHTA and CDR2 FQGNSA. The CDR3 DNA is TGTGCCAGCAGCTTATGGAGGGGGACTAGCGGGATTGGCTACGAGCAGTACTTC. This encodes CASSLWRGTSGIGYEQYF.

The chain joins TRBV4-3 to TRBJ2-7; D assignment may be TRBD1 or TRBD2 (5 bases each). Germline assignment: CDR1 LGHNA and CDR2 YSLEER. V gave up 4 bases and J gave up 5 bases, with 18 bases separating them. The length of the CDR3 is 15 residues. CDR3 amino acids: CASSPLYPGTDEQYF. The DNA of the CDR3 is TGCGCCAGCAGCCCCCTTTACCCAGGGACGGACGAGCAGTACTTC.

This clonotype was found a few times. The chain employs TRBV19 and TRBJ2-1; D perhaps matches TRBD2 (5 bases). V lost 5 bases to trimming and J lost 1 base, with 18 bases between them. Looked up from germline, CDR1 is LNHDA and CDR2 is SQIVND (reference sequence). The CDR3 length is 17 residues. CDR3 sequence: CASSPPDYHNSYNEQFF. The CDR3 DNA sequence: TGTGCCAGTAGTCCCCCTGACTATCATAATTCCTACAATGAGCAGTTCTTC.

This clonotype was recorded at least ten times. The chain links TRBV7-8 to TRBJ2-7; D is unresolved. The CDR3 is 13 residues long. Germline V gene sequence: CDR1 SGHVS, CDR2 FQNEAQ. V lost 1 base to trimming and J lost 3 bases, with 7 bases between them. The CDR3 reads CASSLVGHYEQYF. CDR3 nucleotides: TGTGCCAGCAGCTTAGTTGGGCACTACGAGCAGTACTTC.

The chain recombines TRBV7-8 with TRBJ2-5, with D perhaps TRBD2 (5 bases). Deletions cut 4 bases from V and 1 base from J, with 10 bases between. CDR1 is SGHVS, CDR2 FQNEAQ, per germline. The CDR3 is made up of 14 amino acids. CDR3 coding DNA: TGTGCCAGCAGCTCGAACGGACTCCAAGAGACCCAGTACTTC. This translates into CASSSNGLQETQYF.

V usage is TRBV28 and J usage is TRBJ1-2; TRBD1 matches 7 bases. Germline lookup yields CDR1 MDHEN and CDR2 SYDVKM. V lost 1 base, J lost 1 base, and 3 bases stayed unmatched. CDR3 size: 15 residues. The CDR3 DNA reads as TGTGCCAGCAGTTTATCGGGACAGTTTAACTATGGCTACACCTTC. Translated, it gives CASSLSGQFNYGYTF.

This clonotype was found a few times. The chain employs TRBV20-1 and TRBJ1-2, with D possibly being TRBD1 (6 bases). Trimming took off 4 bases at V and 8 bases at J, with 17 bases between the two ends. The CDR3 extends over 13 amino acids. Per the germline V gene, CDR1 is DFQATT and CDR2 is SNEGSKA (reference sequence). The CDR3: CSATVAWGAGYTF. The CDR3 region has the DNA TGCAGTGCTACTGTCGCCTGGGGGGCGGGCTACACCTTC.

This chain joins TRBV7-2 and TRBJ1-2; D unresolved. There are 14 residues in the CDR3. Between the trimmed V and J ends, which lost 4 bases and 7 bases, there was a span of 16 bases. Germline loops: CDR1 SGHTA, CDR2 FQGNSA. In DNA form, the CDR3 reads TGTGCCAGCAGCTCCGACTCTCGCTGGGGTGGCTACACCTTC. This translates into CASSSDSRWGGYTF.

This clonotype was counted only a few times. The J gene is TRBJ2-3, the V gene TRBV7-2, with 8 bases identical to TRBD2. V trimming: 4 bases; J trimming: 2 bases; junction bases outside the gene matches: 14. CDR3 length: 18 amino acids. Germline V CDR1 and CDR2: SGHTA, FQGNSA. CDR3 protein: CASSSTRTGGGDTDTQYF. The CDR3 bases are TGTGCCAGCAGCTCCACCCGAACGGGAGGGGGGGACACAGATACGCAGTATTTT.

This clonotype has at least ten counts. The chain carries TRBV11-1 and TRBJ2-1; TRBD1 agrees at 9 bases. The CDR3 loop spans 14 amino acids. CDR1 and CDR2 (germline): SGHAT, FQDESV (reference sequence). V trimming: 4 bases; J trimming: 4 bases; junction bases outside the gene matches: 2. CDR3 DNA sequence: TGTGCCAGCAGCTCCGACAGGGGGTACAATGAGCAGTTCTTC. This codes for CASSSDRGYNEQFF. Based on the CDR3 plus reference TRBV11-1 and TRBJ2-1, the full variable domain is EAEVAQSPRYKITEKSQAVAFWCDPISGHATLYWYRQILGQGPELLVQFQDESVVDDSQLPKDRFSAERLKGVDSTLKIQPAELGDSAMYLCASSSDRGYNEQFFGPGTRLTVL.

The sample holds many counts of this clonotype. The chain is built from TRBV27 and TRBJ2-2; D uncertain. Germline V gene sequence: CDR1 MNHEY, CDR2 SMNVEV (reference sequence). The V gene lost 5 bases and the J gene lost 3 bases, with 7 bases spanning the gap. CDR3 length: 13 residues. CDR3 loop: CASSPLYTGELFF. CDR3 DNA: TGTGCCAGCAGTCCTCTATACACCGGGGAGCTGTTTTTT.

Only one count was recorded for this clonotype. Because the CDR3 is missing its conserved closing phenylalanine or tryptophan, this is likely a read error. The CDR3 sequence: CASSPLRGGQRYSTDTQYC. CDR3 sequence (DNA): TGTGCCAGCAGTCCTTTGCGGGGGGGCCAGCGGTACAGCACAGATACGCAGTATTGT. The chain links TRBV6-2 or TRBV6-3 to TRBJ2-3; 9 nucleotides align to TRBD2. CDR3 length: 19 residues. J lost 0 bases, V lost 5 bases, and 15 bases had no gene match. Germline loops: CDR1 MNHEY, CDR2 SVGEGT.

This clonotype appeared many times. The CDR3 DNA reads as TGTGCCATCAGTGAGTCGCTAGGGACTGGAAACACCATATATTTT. It is translated as CAISESLGTGNTIYF. The chain carries TRBV10-3 and TRBJ1-3; D is uncertain. Trimming took 0 bases from V and 2 from J, leaving 8 bases between them. CDR3 length: 15 amino acids. Germline assignment: CDR1 ENHRY and CDR2 SYGVKD.

This clonotype showed up just a few times. The chain links TRBV11-3 to TRBJ2-1; 7 positions agree with TRBD2. Germline loops: CDR1 SGHNT, CDR2 YENEEA. The CDR3 consists of 13 residues. Germline trimming cut 5 bases from V and 7 bases from J; bases unmatched to any gene: 5. CDR3 sequence: CASSPTGGNEQFF. CDR3 DNA: TGTGCCAGCAGCCCGACGGGGGGTAATGAGCAGTTCTTC.

The chain recombines TRBV11-3 with TRBJ1-2; 9 nucleotides match TRBD1. The CDR3 sequence is 14 residues long. Germline CDR1 is SGHNT and CDR2 is YENEEA. V was pared by 4 bases and J by 8 bases, with 8 bases of the junction left unmatched. CDR3 sequence (DNA): TGTGCCAGCAGCTGCCACCGGGACAGGGTAGGCTACACCTTC. This translates into CASSCHRDRVGYTF.

This clonotype was seen repeatedly, ten times or more. The chain couples TRBV28 to TRBJ1-5, with D uncertain. The CDR3 spans 12 residues. Germline CDR1 and CDR2: MDHEN and SYDVKM. V lost 7 bases, J lost 4 bases, and 8 bases lay in between. DNA of the CDR3: TGTGCCAGCATCGGGAGTAATCAGCCCCAGCATTTT. Encoded protein: CASIGSNQPQHF.

This clonotype occurred a few times. V gene TRBV27 combines with J gene TRBJ2-7; 7 nucleotides agree with TRBD2. Germline V gene data show CDR1 as MNHEY and CDR2 as SMNVEV (reference sequence). Trimming took 6 bases from V and 2 from J; bases not matched to a gene: 13. CDR3 length: 16 residues. CDR3 sequence: CASRSGVWGGPYEQYF. The CDR3 coding sequence is TGTGCCAGCAGGTCTGGGGTGTGGGGAGGGCCCTACGAGCAGTACTTC.

This clonotype was counted only a few times. The chain recombines TRBV4-2 with TRBJ2-7; D is unresolved. From germline, CDR1 is LGHNA and CDR2 YNFKEQ. V lost 3 bases and J 6 bases, leaving 21 bases between the germline ends. The CDR3 covers 16 residues. This CDR3 reads CASSQEVELIWGEQYF. In nucleotides, the CDR3 is TGTGCCAGCAGCCAGGAAGTAGAGTTAATTTGGGGCGAGCAGTACTTC.

This clonotype was picked up many times. The chain recombines TRBV2 with TRBJ2-6, with D possibly called TRBD1 or TRBD2 (5 bases each). The V and J ends lost 10 bases and 0 bases respectively, with 10 bases between them. Germline loops: CDR1 SNHLY, CDR2 FYNNEI. The CDR3 is made up of 14 amino acids. Written as DNA, the CDR3 is TGTGCCAACCGGGGCCGCTCTGGGGCCAACGTCCTGACTTTC. Residues: CANRGRSGANVLTF.

This clonotype came up once. The chain's CDR3 is CASSHLGLAGATGELFF. CDR3 in DNA: TGTGCCAGCAGCCATTTAGGACTAGCGGGAGCCACCGGGGAGCTGTTTTTT. The gene calls are TRBV14 and TRBJ2-2; 13 bases agree with TRBD2. Per germline, CDR1 SGHDN and CDR2 FVKESK. Unmatched junction bases numbered 5, after V lost 3 bases and J lost 4 bases. The CDR3 is 17 residues long. Drawing the rest from reference TRBV14 and TRBJ2-2, the complete variable domain is EAGVTQFPSHSVIEKGQTVTLRCDPISGHDNLYWYRRVMGKEIKFLLHFVKESKQDESGMPNNRFLAERTGGTYSTLKVQPAELEDSGVYFCASSHLGLAGATGELFFGEGSRLTVL.